These T cell receptor beta chains were read from a single sample in a study of cytomegalovirus exposure and HLA in healthy donors. The table came from immunoSEQ multiplex PCR; TCRdb's copy has only in-frame clones and leaves some out. The sample gives hundreds of thousands of clones, 70% to 80% of which show up once; 3.8% is in the top ten. The sequencing sample was made of PBMCs. The origin of the receptors is a male donor in good health and CMV-seronegative. Both conserved end residues are part of each CDR3. Fields, in order: clone size, J gene, V gene, D gene, CDR3 DNA, CDR3 protein. D genes are given only for firm matches. Clone size is shown for a subset of rows, as once, few, many or a class of expanded clone.

>once|TRBJ2-7|TRBV30|-
TGTGCCTGTACGAGGACTGGCTCGTTGTACTACGAGCAGTACTTC
CACTRTGSLYYEQYF
>-|TRBJ1-1|TRBV27|-
TGTGCCAGCAGTCCCGAGGGCACTGAAGCTTTCTTT
CASSPEGTEAFF
>once|TRBJ2-4|TRBV25-1|-
TGTGCCAGCAATGGGGGGGCTGACATTCAGTACTTC
CASNGGADIQYF
>few|TRBJ2-7|TRBV30|TRBD1
TGTGCCTGGGATAGACAGGGGGGATCCTACGAGCAGTACTTC
CAWDRQGGSYEQYF
>-|TRBJ2-1|TRBV6-6|-
TGTGCCAGCAATCCGGGACTTTACTACAATGAGCAGTTCTTC
CASNPGLYYNEQFF
>-|TRBJ1-4|TRBV10-3|TRBD1
TGTGCCATCAGGGCGACAGGGACTAATGAAAAACTGTTTTTT
CAIRATGTNEKLFF
>-|TRBJ1-3|TRBV28|TRBD1
TGTGCCAGCAGATTCGCAGGGGGCTCTGGAAACACCATATATTTT
CASRFAGGSGNTIYF
>-|TRBJ2-3|TRBV12-1|-
TGTGCCAGCAGCTTTGTGGGGAGTAGCACAGATACGCAGTATTTT
CASSFVGSSTDTQYF
>few|TRBJ2-7|TRBV27|TRBD1
TGTGCCAGCAGGGCCGGGACAGTAAGATTCTACGAGCAGTACTTC
CASRAGTVRFYEQYF
>-|TRBJ2-4|TRBV7-9|-
TGTGCCAGCAGCCACCGTGGGGCCAAGGGGCATGCCAAAAACATTCAGTACTTC
CASSHRGAKGHAKNIQYF
>-|TRBJ1-2|TRBV6-5|-
TGTGCCAGTACGTTATCGGCAGGTCCCTATGGCTACACCTTC
CASTLSAGPYGYTF
>-|TRBJ2-1|TRBV18|TRBD2
TGTGCCAGCTCACCGGTAGCGGGAGAGAACTACAATGAGCAGTTCTTC
CASSPVAGENYNEQFF
>-|TRBJ2-7|TRBV7-3|-
TGTGCCAGCAGCTTACTTGTTCAGGGAGGCGAGCAGTACTTC
CASSLLVQGGEQYF
>-|TRBJ2-2|TRBV4-1|TRBD1
TGCGCCAGCAGCCCACACAAACAGGGGGCGCCCGGGGAGCTGTTTTTT
CASSPHKQGAPGELFF
>-|TRBJ2-7|TRBV28|-
TGTGCCAGCAGTTTCGCCCGCAACTCACCCTCCTACGAGCAGTACTTC
CASSFARNSPSYEQYF
>-|TRBJ2-2|TRBV21-1|-
TGTGCCAGCAGCGAACCACACCCGGGAACAGGGGAGTCCACCGGGGAGCTGTTTTTT
CASSEPHPGTGESTGELFF